What follows describes a single T cell receptor beta chain. This sample stems from a study of shared clonotypes between healthy human individuals. The assay was carried out at the deep level. The data were produced by immunoSEQ multiplex PCR, yet TCRdb's version contains in-frame clones alone and is incomplete. Here the sample spans nearly 2 million clones, about 94% being singletons. The naive CD8 subset, CD45RO-negative cells positively selected for CCR7, excluded terminally differentiated effector memory CD45RA+ cells. Germline CDR1 reads SGHTS; CDR2 reads YDEGEE. V shed 4 bases and J 10 bases; nucleotides not matched to a gene: 5. This CDR3 is built from 12 residues.

The sequencing sample was made of naive CD8+ T cells sorted from blood. V is TRBV5-8 and J is TRBJ2-1; TRBD1 agrees at 7 bases. This clonotype originated in a man aged 18 to 29 in good health. DNA of the CDR3: TGTGCCAGCAGCACAGAGGACAGGGAGCAGTTCTTC. Translated: CASSTEDREQFF.